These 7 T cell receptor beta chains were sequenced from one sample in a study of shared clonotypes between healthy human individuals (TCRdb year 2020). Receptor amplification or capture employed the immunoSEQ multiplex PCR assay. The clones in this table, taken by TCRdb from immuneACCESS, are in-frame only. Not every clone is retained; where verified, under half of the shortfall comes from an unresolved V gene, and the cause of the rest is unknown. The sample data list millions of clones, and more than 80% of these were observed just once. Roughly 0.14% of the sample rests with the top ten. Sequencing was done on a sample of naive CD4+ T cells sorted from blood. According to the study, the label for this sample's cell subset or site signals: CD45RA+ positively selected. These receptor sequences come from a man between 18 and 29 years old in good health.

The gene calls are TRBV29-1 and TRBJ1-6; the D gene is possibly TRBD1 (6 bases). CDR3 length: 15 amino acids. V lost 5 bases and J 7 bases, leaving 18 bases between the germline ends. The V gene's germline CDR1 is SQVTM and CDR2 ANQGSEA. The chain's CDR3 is CSVLEGEGPNSPLHF. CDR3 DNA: TGCAGCGTTTTGGAGGGGGAGGGACCAAATTCACCCCTCCACTTT.

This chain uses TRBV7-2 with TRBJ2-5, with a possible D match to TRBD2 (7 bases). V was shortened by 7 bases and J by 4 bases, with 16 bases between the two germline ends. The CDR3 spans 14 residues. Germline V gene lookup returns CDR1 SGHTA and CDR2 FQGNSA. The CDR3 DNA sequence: TGTGCCAGCACCCTGGGGGGGCGCGCAGAGACCCAGTACTTC. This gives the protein CASTLGGRAETQYF.

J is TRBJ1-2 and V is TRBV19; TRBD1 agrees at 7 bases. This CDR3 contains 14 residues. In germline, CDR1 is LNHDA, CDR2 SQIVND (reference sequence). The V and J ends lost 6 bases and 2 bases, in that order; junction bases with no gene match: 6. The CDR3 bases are TGTGCCAGTAGGATTGACAGGGCCAACTATGGCTACACCTTC. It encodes CASRIDRANYGYTF.

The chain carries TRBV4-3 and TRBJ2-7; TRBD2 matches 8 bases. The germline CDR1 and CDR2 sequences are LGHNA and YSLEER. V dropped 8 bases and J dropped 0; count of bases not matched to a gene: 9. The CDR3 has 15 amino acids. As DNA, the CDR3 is TGCGCCAGCTCCGTCGAGCGGGAGAGCTCCTACGAGCAGTACTTC. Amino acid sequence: CASSVERESSYEQYF.

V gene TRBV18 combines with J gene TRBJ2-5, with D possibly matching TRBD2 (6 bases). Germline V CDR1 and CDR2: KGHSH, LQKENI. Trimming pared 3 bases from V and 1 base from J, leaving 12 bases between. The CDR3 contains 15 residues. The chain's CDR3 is CASSPLFGSQETQYF. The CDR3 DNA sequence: TGTGCCAGCTCACCGCTTTTCGGGAGCCAAGAGACCCAGTACTTC.

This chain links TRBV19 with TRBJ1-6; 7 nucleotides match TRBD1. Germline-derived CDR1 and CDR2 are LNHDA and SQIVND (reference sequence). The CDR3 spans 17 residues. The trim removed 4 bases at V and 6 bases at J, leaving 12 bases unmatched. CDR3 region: CASSKNRGPNLNSPLHF. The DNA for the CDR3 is TGTGCCAGTAGTAAGAACAGGGGTCCCAATCTTAATTCACCCCTCCACTTT.

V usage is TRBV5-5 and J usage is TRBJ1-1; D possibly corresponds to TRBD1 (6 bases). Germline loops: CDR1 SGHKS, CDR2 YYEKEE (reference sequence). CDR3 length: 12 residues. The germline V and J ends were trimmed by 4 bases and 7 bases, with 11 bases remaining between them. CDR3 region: CASSRGQIEAFF. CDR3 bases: TGTGCCAGCAGCAGAGGACAGATTGAAGCTTTCTTT.